The text below deals with one T cell receptor beta chain. These data originate in a study of T cells in localized non-small cell lung cancer. Sequenced by immunoSEQ multiplex PCR; TCRdb stores in-frame clones only, minus some. The sample consists of tens of thousands of clones, more than 75% of them appearing once. Germline V gives CDR1 MNHEY, CDR2 SVGAGI. This CDR3 has 12 amino acids. V lost 8 bases and J lost 3, with 11 bases in between. The rearrangement uses TRBV6-5 and TRBJ2-7; D is unresolved. Material: peripheral blood, obtained before any cancer treatment. The sequence was collected from a male donor aged 60 or older with stage III lung adenocarcinoma. Here the CDR3 DNA reads TGTGCCAGCTCGGCGTCCTACTACGAGCAGTACTTC. Protein sequence: CASSASYYEQYF.